Shown below are 12 T cell receptor beta chains from a single sample sequenced in a study of T cell responses to AZD1222 COVID-19 vaccine. TCRdb keeps only in-frame clones here, not all; method: immunoSEQ multiplex PCR. The table includes fewer than 120,000 clones, about 90% detected once. The material was peripheral blood, obtained on day 0 of AZD1222 vaccination. These receptors were collected from an adult in good health.

The chain joins TRBV11-1 to TRBJ2-3; TRBD1 is a possible D gene (7 bases). The CDR3 runs 15 residues. Germline V CDR1 and CDR2: SGHAT, FQDESV (reference sequence). V was pared by 6 bases and J by 2 bases, with 15 bases between. The CDR3 DNA reads TGTGCCAGCAGGACGCAGGGGGGACACACAGATACGCAGTATTTT. Protein sequence: CASRTQGGHTDTQYF.

This chain joins TRBV10-3 and TRBJ1-6; D uncertain. This CDR3 is built from 12 residues. Per germline, CDR1 ENHRY and CDR2 SYGVKD. Trimming cost V 10 bases and J 14 bases, with 18 bases left between them. CDR3 in amino acids: CATGPRTDSLHF. DNA for the CDR3: TGTGCCACCGGACCCCGGACGGATTCCCTCCACTTT.

The chain joins TRBV28 to TRBJ2-1, with TRBD2 matching 11 bases. Germline V gives CDR1 MDHEN, CDR2 SYDVKM. With V trimmed by 2 bases and J by 9 bases, 6 bases remained unmatched. The CDR3 has 15 residues. The CDR3 DNA sequence: TGTGCCAGCAGTTTAGGTAGCGGGGGGGCGCGTGAGCAGTTCTTC. Amino acids: CASSLGSGGAREQFF.

This chain connects TRBV28 to TRBJ2-7; perhaps TRBD1 as D (6 bases). With 5 bases removed from V and 2 bases from J, the gap between germline ends came to 13 bases. The CDR3 is 14 residues long. Germline V gene data show CDR1 as MDHEN and CDR2 as SYDVKM. As DNA, the CDR3 is TGTGCCAGCAGTCAAGGGGACAAGGCCTACGAGCAGTACTTC. Its protein product is CASSQGDKAYEQYF.

CDR3 sequence reads: CASSLLLSGNTIYF. Here the CDR3 DNA reads TGTGCCAGCAGCTTACTCCTCTCTGGAAACACCATATATTTT. The genes are TRBV7-9 and TRBJ1-3; D not resolved. V lost 2 bases and J 0 bases, leaving 5 bases between the germline ends. The CDR3 has 14 residues. Germline V gives CDR1 SEHNR, CDR2 FQNEAQ (reference sequence).

This chain links TRBV11-2 with TRBJ1-3; 12 nucleotides align to TRBD1. This CDR3 contains 16 residues. Germline CDR1 reads SGHAT; CDR2 reads FQNNGV. With 4 bases clipped from V and 2 bases from J, the junction kept 3 bases outside the gene matches. As DNA, the CDR3 is TGTGCCAGCAGCTACCGGGACAGGGGGCCTGGAAACACCATATATTTT. It yields the protein CASSYRDRGPGNTIYF.

This rearrangement joins TRBV30 to TRBJ1-1; D possibly corresponds to TRBD1 (5 bases). V lost 0 bases, J lost 4 bases, and 6 bases lay in between. The CDR3 consists of 12 residues. Germline-derived CDR1 and CDR2 are GTSNPN and SVGIG (reference sequence). CDR3 nucleotides: TGTGCCTGGAGTGTAAGGGGCACTGAAGCTTTCTTT. Encoded protein: CAWSVRGTEAFF.

This clone has just one count. The J gene is TRBJ1-6, the V gene TRBV7-9, with D tentatively TRBD1 (6 bases). V shed 7 bases and J shed 3 bases, with 16 bases lying between them. The CDR3 runs to 16 residues. From germline, CDR1 is SEHNR and CDR2 FQNEAQ (reference sequence). CDR3 bases: TGTGCCAGCATACAGGGCAGACGAAGCTATAATTCACCCCTCCACTTT. This sequence encodes CASIQGRRSYNSPLHF. The full variable domain, rest sourced from reference TRBV7-9 and TRBJ1-6, is DTGVSQNPRHKITKRGQNVTFRCDPISEHNRLYWYRQTLGQGPEFLTYFQNEAQLEKSRLLSDRFSAERPKGSFSTLEIQRTEQGDSAMYLCASIQGRRSYNSPLHFGNGTRLTVT.

This sequence joins TRBV5-1 and TRBJ2-7; no clear D gene. In germline, CDR1 is SGHRS, CDR2 YFSETQ. CDR3 length equals 12 residues. V was clipped by 7 bases and J by 0 bases, with 8 bases between them. CDR3 protein: CASLGPSYEQYF. Here the CDR3 DNA reads TGCGCCAGCCTCGGCCCCTCCTACGAGCAGTACTTC.

This sequence joins TRBV6-2 or TRBV6-3 and TRBJ1-1; D perhaps matches TRBD1 (5 bases). Trimming cost V 2 bases and J 6 bases, with 13 bases left between them. The CDR3 sequence is 14 residues long. Germline V CDR1 and CDR2: MNHEY, SVGEGT. The CDR3, as DNA: TGTGCCAGCAGTTACCAGGGCCTCTTGGCTGAAGCTTTCTTT. Its translation is CASSYQGLLAEAFF.

This clone appeared once. The chain links TRBV5-4 to TRBJ1-1, with a weak D call TRBD1 (6 bases). Trimming pared 3 bases from V and 6 bases from J, leaving 18 bases between. Germline V gene sequence: CDR1 SGHNT, CDR2 YYREEE (reference sequence). This CDR3 has 15 residues. The CDR3: CASSSTGSSRPEAFF. In nucleotides, the CDR3 is TGTGCCAGCAGCTCAACAGGGAGTTCACGGCCTGAAGCTTTCTTT.

The chain combines TRBV6-5 with TRBJ2-7; D is ambiguous. Germline V gene lookup returns CDR1 MNHEY and CDR2 SVGAGI. V dropped 0 bases and J dropped 6 bases, with 9 bases sitting between them. The CDR3 has 13 amino acids. The CDR3 region has the DNA TGTGCCAGCAGTTACTCGTTTGATTCCGAGCAGTACTTC. It is translated as CASSYSFDSEQYF.